A single sample gave rise to the 24 T cell receptor beta chains below, sequenced in a study of shared clonotypes between healthy human individuals. Profiling relied on immunoSEQ multiplex PCR, and the TCRdb table lists in-frame clones only, not all of them. In the table there are roughly 500,000 clones, around 78% of which are singletons. Sequenced: PBMCs. Receptor source: a woman between 35 and 50 years old in good health. Some clones in this sample may be carry-over from other donors' samples.

A few counts support this clone. The chain uses TRBV29-1 and TRBJ2-3; the match to TRBD2 covers 16 bases. The CDR3 is 16 residues long. Trimming took 6 bases from V and 5 from J; bases not matched to a gene: 8. Germline CDR1 and CDR2: SQVTM and ANQGSEA. CDR3 bases: TGCAGCGTGGGGGGGACTAGCGGGAGGGCCGAAGATACGCAGTATTTT. Translating it yields CSVGGTSGRAEDTQYF.

The CDR3 DNA reads as TGCGCCAGCAGCTTGGTCGAGGGGAGCTCCTACAATGAGCAGTTCTTC. Protein product: CASSLVEGSSYNEQFF. This sequence joins TRBV5-1 and TRBJ2-1; D possibly matches TRBD1 or TRBD2 (5 bases each). Germline V gene data show CDR1 as SGHRS and CDR2 as YFSETQ. The germline V and J ends were trimmed by 0 bases and 0 bases, with 10 bases remaining between them. The CDR3 is 16 amino acids. The whole variable domain, filled in from reference TRBV5-1 and TRBJ2-1, reads KAGVTQTPRYLIKTRGQQVTLSCSPISGHRSVSWYQQTPGQGLQFLFEYFSETQRNKGNFPGRFSGRQFSNSRSEMNVSTLELGDSALYLCASSLVEGSSYNEQFFGPGTRLTVL.

This clone was observed a few times. The chain joins TRBV2 to TRBJ1-1, with D uncertain. The CDR3 runs to 11 residues. CDR1 and CDR2 (germline): SNHLY, FYNNEI. V was clipped by 5 bases and J by 5 bases, with 6 bases between them. CDR3 loop: CASSPRTEAFF. The CDR3 region has the DNA TGTGCCAGCAGTCCGCGGACTGAAGCTTTCTTT.

V usage is TRBV9 and J usage is TRBJ2-1; 7 bases map to TRBD2. V gave up 3 bases and J gave up 0 bases; unmatched junction bases: 6. Germline CDR1 is SGDLS and CDR2 is YYNGEE. This CDR3 region has 16 residues. The CDR3 DNA reads TGTGCCAGCAGCGGAATACTAGCGAGCTCCTACAATGAGCAGTTCTTC. This codes for CASSGILASSYNEQFF.

A word on this clone: A read error is possible here, since a much larger clone lies one base away. This sequence joins TRBV2 and TRBJ1-1; D perhaps matches TRBD1 (5 bases). The CDR3 consists of 12 residues. Between the trimmed V and J ends, which lost 6 bases and 5 bases, there was a span of 10 bases. Germline assignment: CDR1 SNHLY and CDR2 FYNNEI. CDR3 sequence reads: CASSSQGTEAFF. For the CDR3, the DNA is TGTGCCAGCAGCTCCCAGGGAACTGAAGCTTTCTTT.

This sequence joins TRBV9 and TRBJ2-1; 9 bases align to TRBD2. Trimming removed 0 bases from V and 7 bases from J; junction bases left unmatched: 11. This CDR3 has 17 amino acids. From germline, CDR1 is SGDLS and CDR2 YYNGEE. The CDR3 bases are TGTGCCAGCAGCGTAGGAGGGGGACTAGCCGAGAGGAATGAGCAGTTCTTC. This encodes CASSVGGGLAERNEQFF.

This chain's CDR3 is CASSQPTSGRYEQYF. Here the CDR3 DNA reads TGCGCCAGCAGCCAACCAACTAGCGGGAGATACGAGCAGTACTTC. The chain employs TRBV4-1 and TRBJ2-7, with 11 bases identical to TRBD2. V was pared by 2 bases and J by 4 bases, with 4 bases of the junction left unmatched. Germline-derived CDR1 and CDR2 are MGHRA and YSYEKL. The CDR3 runs to 15 residues.

V usage is TRBV5-1 and J usage is TRBJ2-5; TRBD2 agrees at 8 bases. Germline V gives CDR1 SGHRS, CDR2 YFSETQ. Trimming removed 4 bases from V and 3 bases from J; junction bases left unmatched: 5. The CDR3 covers 14 residues. The CDR3 DNA follows: TGCGCCAGCAGCCCGGGGGGGTTCGAAGAGACCCAGTACTTC. Protein: CASSPGGFEETQYF.

The chain employs TRBV4-2 and TRBJ2-3, with TRBD2 matching 10 bases. After removal of 1 base from V and 3 bases from J, the junction contained 7 bases not matched to a gene. CDR3 length equals 17 residues. Looked up from germline, CDR1 is LGHNA and CDR2 is YNFKEQ. CDR3 DNA: TGTGCCAGCAGCCAAGGGTCTCGGACTAGCGGTACAGATACGCAGTATTTT. It is translated as CASSQGSRTSGTDTQYF.

The table lists this clone with a count of one. The chain links TRBV25-1 to TRBJ1-3; no clear D. V was clipped by 4 bases and J by 0 bases, with 7 bases between them. This CDR3 is built from 14 residues. Germline CDR1 MGHDK, CDR2 SYGVNS. The CDR3 protein is CASSARFSGNTIYF. The DNA for the CDR3 is TGTGCCAGCAGTGCCCGATTCTCTGGAAACACCATATATTTT. The full variable domain, rest sourced from reference TRBV25-1 and TRBJ1-3, is EADIYQTPRYLVIGTGKKITLECSQTMGHDKMYWYQQDPGMELHLIHYSYGVNSTEKGDLSSESTVSRIRTEHFPLTLESARPSHTSQYLCASSARFSGNTIYFGEGSWLTVV.

The rearrangement joins TRBV4-1 to TRBJ2-5; D is undetermined. The J call may be wrong; the DNA end is better matched by TRBJ2-7. Looked up from germline, CDR1 is MGHRA and CDR2 is YSYEKL. The CDR3 covers 14 residues. The CDR3 sequence is CASSPTRTSYEQYF. The CDR3 region has the DNA TGCGCCAGCAGCCCGACACGAACTTCCTACGAGCAGTACTTC.

The rearrangement links TRBV30 to TRBJ2-1, with D maybe TRBD2 (5 bases). Germline CDR1 reads GTSNPN; CDR2 reads SVGIG (reference sequence). This CDR3 has 14 residues. V shed 0 bases and J shed 4 bases, with 10 bases lying between them. As DNA, the CDR3 is TGTGCCTGGAGTGTGCTAGCACAGTACAATGAGCAGTTCTTC. It is translated as CAWSVLAQYNEQFF. The variable domain in full, completed from reference TRBV30 and TRBJ2-1, reads SQTIHQWPATLVQPVGSPLSLECTVEGTSNPNLYWYRQAAGRGLQLLFYSVGIGQISSEVPQNLSASRPQDRQFILSSKKLLLSDSGFYLCAWSVLAQYNEQFFGPGTRLTVL.

Here the CDR3 reads CASSLGSGYSNQPQHF. CDR3 bases: TGTGCCAGCAGCTTAGGCTCGGGGTATAGCAATCAGCCCCAGCATTTT. J is TRBJ1-5 and V is TRBV7-2; no reliable D call. The CDR3 totals 16 residues. In germline, CDR1 is SGHTA, CDR2 FQGNSA. Trimming shortened V by 1 base and J by 0 bases, and 10 bases separated the two germline ends.

The chain couples TRBV9 to TRBJ2-1; no definite D call. This CDR3 contains 14 residues. V was trimmed by 0 bases and J by 1 base, leaving 5 bases between them. The V gene's germline CDR1 is SGDLS and CDR2 YYNGEE. The CDR3, as DNA: TGTGCCAGCAGCGTAGATGGTTCCTACAATGAGCAGTTCTTC. Translated: CASSVDGSYNEQFF.

V gene TRBV4-1 combines with J gene TRBJ1-3; D not certain. The V gene's germline CDR1 is MGHRA and CDR2 YSYEKL. The V end was cut by 2 bases, the J end by 0 bases, with 8 bases between. The CDR3 is made up of 15 amino acids. The CDR3 is CASSQTRVSGNTIYF. CDR3 DNA: TGCGCCAGCAGCCAAACCCGGGTCTCTGGAAACACCATATATTTT.

The chain couples TRBV21-1 to TRBJ2-5; no check of the table's D call, TRBD2, against the DNA was made. TRBV21-1 constitutes a pseudogene. The CDR3 is 18 residues long. The CDR3 DNA reads as TGTGCCAGCAGCAAAGAACGGTACCTAGCGGGAGTAGAGGAGACCCAGTACTTC. Protein product: CASSKERYLAGVEETQYF.

This rearrangement joins TRBV6-4 to TRBJ1-5; no definite D call. The CDR3 is made up of 14 amino acids. V lost 3 bases to trimming and J lost 0 bases, with 6 bases between them. Germline CDR1 reads MRHNA; CDR2 reads SNTAGT. The CDR3 region has the DNA TGTGCCAGCAGTGAGGCGGCTAGCAATCAGCCCCAGCATTTT. This encodes CASSEAASNQPQHF.

The chain uses TRBV5-1 and TRBJ2-2; 14 bases fit TRBD2. V trimming: 4 bases; J trimming: 4 bases; junction bases outside the gene matches: 6. Germline V lookup: CDR1 SGHRS, CDR2 YFSETQ. The CDR3 extends over 17 amino acids. CDR3 loop: CASSLGLAGGLTGELFF. The CDR3 nucleotides read TGCGCCAGCAGCCTAGGACTAGCGGGAGGACTCACCGGGGAGCTGTTTTTT.

In its sample, this clone was seen a few times. The chain joins TRBV11-2 to TRBJ1-3; unclear D gene. CDR3 length: 15 amino acids. Germline values: CDR1 SGHAT, CDR2 FQNNGV. V was trimmed by 1 base and J by 4 bases, leaving 11 bases between them. CDR3 coding DNA: TGTGCCAGCAGCTTAGTGGCTGGGTTCGGAAACACCATATATTTT. Its protein product is CASSLVAGFGNTIYF.

The rearrangement uses TRBV5-1 and TRBJ2-1; 11 positions match TRBD2. Germline assignment: CDR1 SGHRS and CDR2 YFSETQ. With V trimmed by 4 bases and J by 1 base, 4 bases remained unmatched. This CDR3 is 16 amino acids long. Written as DNA, the CDR3 is TGCGCCAGCAGCCGAATAGCGGGAGGGTCCTACAATGAGCAGTTCTTC. Encoded protein: CASSRIAGGSYNEQFF.

In this sample, this clone turned up many times. The chain couples TRBV10-3 to TRBJ2-1, with TRBD2 identical over 10 bases. The CDR3 runs 16 residues. From germline, CDR1 is ENHRY and CDR2 SYGVKD. The ends lost 6 bases at V and 9 bases at J; junction bases unmatched: 14. The CDR3 spells CAISDPSASGSGEQFF. In DNA form, the CDR3 reads TGTGCCATCAGCGACCCCAGTGCTAGCGGGAGTGGTGAGCAGTTCTTC.

This clone was observed a handful of times. The chain couples TRBV7-8 to TRBJ1-1, with D maybe TRBD1 (5 bases). V was trimmed by 3 bases and J by 5 bases, leaving 25 bases between them. Germline V gene lookup returns CDR1 SGHVS and CDR2 FQNEAQ. The CDR3 runs 18 residues. CDR3 DNA: TGTGCCAGCAGCTTTGTTTCGTCCCGGCGGGGGGGTTTTACTGAAGCTTTCTTT. It yields the protein CASSFVSSRRGGFTEAFF.

The genes are TRBV7-9 and TRBJ1-2, with a possible D match to TRBD1 (5 bases). The CDR3 spans 15 residues. V was trimmed by 3 bases and J by 8 bases, leaving 19 bases between them. CDR1 and CDR2 from the germline V gene are SEHNR and FQNEAQ (reference sequence). CDR3 DNA: TGTGCCAGCAGCTTGAATTTGGGGGGGTCACCGGGCTACACCTTC. It specifies CASSLNLGGSPGYTF.

This clone was seen a few times. The rearrangement uses TRBV9 and TRBJ1-3; D is uncertain. Trimming shortened V by 0 bases and J by 0 bases, and 7 bases separated the two germline ends. The CDR3 extends over 15 amino acids. Per germline, CDR1 SGDLS and CDR2 YYNGEE. CDR3: CASSVGPNSGNTIYF. CDR3 sequence (DNA): TGTGCCAGCAGCGTAGGTCCAAACTCTGGAAACACCATATATTTT.